This T cell receptor (beta chain) was captured by sequencing in a study of shared clonotypes between healthy human individuals (dated by TCRdb to about 2020). With respect to the entire study: A couple of women and a few men aged 18 to 49 years were included in the cohort. To increase sequencing depth and limit assay-specific biases, different laboratories used diverse techniques to prepare libraries and sequence TCR repertoires. For each donor, CD4 naive and CD4 memory were each given three plates, CD8 naive was given two plates, and CD8 memory was given one plate. To estimate repertoire size and how much clonotype sharing occurs between individuals, the study deeply sequenced the blood TCR repertoires of about five healthy adults. Each donor's leukapheresis produced roughly between roughly 0.94 and 9.5 billion PBMCs.

Paper-wide results and their limitations: The genetic and exposure-history diversity represented was limited by the small number of donors. Larger estimated clonotype richness was generally found for naive subsets than for memory subsets. Roughly 5% of naive CD4, roughly 3.5% of naive CD8, 2.3% of memory CD4, and more than 0.35% of memory CD8 clonotypes were shared across several donors. Sampling was limited to blood, and TCR repertoires in tissue likely differ from TCR repertoires in blood. Compared with non-shared clonotypes, the clonotypes found in all four sorted-subset donors had higher generation probabilities. Pairwise subsampling indicated that sequencing depth was expected to affect the degree of clonotype sharing among donors. Even with the large sequencing depth, rarefaction of the sorted-subset datasets indicated that sequencing was incomplete.

V trim: 3 bases; J trim: 6 bases; unmatched bases: 2. CDR1 and CDR2, looked up from the germline V gene, are ENHRY and SYGVKD. The CDR3 numbers 13 residues from cysteine through phenylalanine. The DNA shown is the 39-base CDR3, in frame from base 1. This clone was seen just once. Its antigen is unknown. The record has no base qualities; no much larger clone is one base away. Donors were healthy HIV-negative adults with no recently reported acute infections or vaccinations. Every donor was a Caucasian adult residing in Nashville, Tennessee, USA. CD4+ T cells were enriched by magnetic negative selection; naive cells were then positively selected on CD45RA, and the negative fraction formed the memory subset. Blood was collected by leukapheresis, and PBMCs were isolated by Ficoll-Histopaque density gradient centrifugation and then cryopreserved in liquid nitrogen vapor phase. Analytical flow cytometry was used to check the purity and quantity of each magnetically sorted T cell population. Each sorted fraction had its genomic DNA isolated and then quantified by UV absorbance on a Nanodrop 2000c.

Using the deep immunoSEQ assay, TCR CDR3 regions were amplified from genomic DNA by multiplex PCR. Genomic DNA extracted from each cell subset was distributed evenly over all wells of several immunoSEQ 96-well plates, and each plate served as one replicate. Each replicate PCR for sorted subsets received approximately 200 ng genomic DNA, equal to tens of thousands of T cell genomes. Purified libraries were quantified with a Qubit 3.0 fluorometer, sized on a Bioanalyzer 2100, and re-quantified with the KAPA Library Quantification kit. Every immunoSEQ 96-well plate was sequenced on a dedicated single-read 150-cycle Illumina NextSeq 550 flow cell. On the study's bioinformatics: Because only junctional sequences without quality scores were contained in the immunoSEQ output, filtering matching that applied to full-length reads could not be performed. Sequences were annotated with PyIR, a Python wrapper for IgBLAST v1.9, using IMGT germline references to assign V/J genes and CDR3. Reads were filtered out if the reads had weak V/J assignments (E-value above 1e-6), no CDR3, stop codons, out-of-frame junctions, or ambiguous translated residues. A V3J clonotype was defined by an identical inferred V gene, J gene, and CDR3 amino acid sequence. To compute the percentage overlap between repertoires, the number of shared unique clonotypes was divided by the size of the smaller repertoire. Three approaches were used to assess repertoire richness: RTK rarefaction, the Chao1 estimator, and Recon v2.1 estimates of unobserved clonotypes. For all TCRbeta clonotypes obtained by the gDNA method from several donors, generation probabilities were computed with OLGA. The immuneACCESS repertoire file appears here via TCRdb, limited to in-frame rearrangements. These files lack a portion of the clones; in checked studies, under half of the deficit traces to unresolved V genes, and the cause of the others is not known. That table supplies the V and J calls and clone size; D and trimming were determined from the DNA. This sample has more than 1,200,000 clones in its table, and less than 99% of those were observed once. The ten largest clones represent approximately 0.4% of the sample.

The chain joins TRBV10-3 to TRBJ2-7; TRBD2 aligns with 10 central bases. The specimen sequenced was naive CD4+ T cells sorted from blood. The cell subset or site label, as the study defines it: CD45RA+ positively selected. The clonotype originates from a man aged 30 to 45 in good health. The nucleotide sequence is given as TGTGCCATCAGTGACGGGACTAGCGCCGAGCAGTACTTC. Translation gives CAISDGTSAEQYF.